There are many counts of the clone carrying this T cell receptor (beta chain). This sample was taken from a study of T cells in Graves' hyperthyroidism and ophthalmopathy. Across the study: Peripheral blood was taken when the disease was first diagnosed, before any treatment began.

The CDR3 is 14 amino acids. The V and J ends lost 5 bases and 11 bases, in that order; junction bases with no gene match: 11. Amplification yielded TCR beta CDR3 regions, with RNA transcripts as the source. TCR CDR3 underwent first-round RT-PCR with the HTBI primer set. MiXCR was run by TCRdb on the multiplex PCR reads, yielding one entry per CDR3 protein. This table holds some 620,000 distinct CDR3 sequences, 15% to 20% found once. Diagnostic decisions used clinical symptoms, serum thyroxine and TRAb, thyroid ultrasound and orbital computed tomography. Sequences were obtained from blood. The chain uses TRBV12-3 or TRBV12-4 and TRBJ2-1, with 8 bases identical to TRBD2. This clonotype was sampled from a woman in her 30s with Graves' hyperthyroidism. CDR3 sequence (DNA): TGTGCCAGCAGTCAAGCGGGAGCCGTAGAACAGCAGTTCTTC. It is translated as CASSQAGAVEQQFF.